Listed here are 3 T cell receptor beta chains from one sample, sequenced in a study of shared clonotypes between healthy human individuals. Profiled with immunoSEQ multiplex PCR; TCRdb holds only in-frame clones, not every one. The sample holds about 1 million clones, about 76% seen once. Material: memory CD4+ T cells sorted from blood. Indicated subset: CD45RA-negative fraction. These receptors came from a man aged 18 to 29 in good health.

This sequence joins TRBV5-4 and TRBJ2-5; 7 bases fit TRBD2. The CDR3 has 15 amino acids. After removal of 6 bases from V and 3 bases from J, the junction contained 11 bases not matched to a gene. From germline, CDR1 is SGHNT and CDR2 YYREEE (reference sequence). The chain's CDR3 is CASTLGGGPEETQYF. The CDR3 DNA follows: TGTGCCAGCACCCTCGGGGGAGGGCCGGAAGAGACCCAGTACTTC. Full variable domain (rest looked up from reference TRBV5-4 and TRBJ2-5): ETGVTQSPTHLIKTRGQQVTLRCSSQSGHNTVSWYQQALGQGPQFIFQYYREEENGRGNFPPRFSGLQFPNYSSELNVNALELDDSALYLCASTLGGGPEETQYFGPGTRLLVL.

The chain links TRBV14 to TRBJ2-4; D call uncertain. Germline CDR1 SGHDN, CDR2 FVKESK. V lost 0 bases and J 10 bases, leaving 10 bases between the germline ends. This CDR3 spans 13 amino acids. CDR3 region: CASSQDIVGIQYF. The CDR3 nucleotides are TGTGCCAGCAGCCAAGATATTGTCGGAATTCAGTACTTC.

In its sample, this clone was seen many times. The V and J genes are TRBV9 and TRBJ2-3; D is possibly TRBD1 or TRBD2 (6 bases each). The CDR3 extends over 21 amino acids. Germline loops: CDR1 SGDLS, CDR2 YYNGEE. Between the trimmed V and J ends, which lost 3 bases and 5 bases, there was a span of 34 bases. The CDR3 loop reads CASSALEQGRRDGTPRDTQYF. In DNA form, the CDR3 reads TGTGCCAGCAGCGCTCTGGAACAGGGACGGCGGGACGGGACACCGAGAGATACGCAGTATTTT. The complete variable domain, with remaining parts taken from reference TRBV9 and TRBJ2-3, reads DSGVTQTPKHLITATGQRVTLRCSPRSGDLSVYWYQQSLDQGLQFLIQYYNGEERAKGNILERFSAQQFPDLHSELNLSSLELGDSALYFCASSALEQGRRDGTPRDTQYFGPGTRLTVL.